Following are 15 T cell receptor beta chains from one sample sequenced in a study of CD8+ T cells in alopecia areata. Treatment in this sample: oral pan-JAK inhibitor, 5-10 mg twice daily. RNA, once extracted, was reverse transcribed into cDNA for use as the sequencing template. Only in-frame clones appear in the TCRdb table, and some are missing; sequencing was by immunoSEQ multiplex PCR. The table lists fewer than 250,000 clones, around two fifths of them singletons. The sample was CD4+ T cells sorted from blood, taken between weeks 30 and 35, from a patient treated with tofacitinib. The receptors stem from a human donor with alopecia areata.

This clone was seen more than once but under ten times. This CDR3 is also generated by other DNA sequences in the sample. V and J are TRBV9 and TRBJ2-3; D is undetermined. V was cut by 0 bases and J by 2 bases, with 7 bases left in between. The CDR3 covers 14 residues. Per the germline V gene, CDR1 is SGDLS and CDR2 is YYNGEE. For the CDR3, the DNA is TGTGCCAGCAGCGTAGGATCGCTCACAGATACGCAGTATTTT. It codes for CASSVGSLTDTQYF.

The chain links TRBV30 to TRBJ1-1, with 7 bases lining up with TRBD1. With V trimmed by 4 bases and J by 2 bases, 4 bases remained unmatched. CDR1 and CDR2 (germline): GTSNPN, SVGIG (reference sequence). The CDR3 length is 13 residues. CDR3 amino acids: CAWNRDSNTEAFF. The DNA of the CDR3 is TGTGCCTGGAACCGGGACAGCAACACTGAAGCTTTCTTT. Full variable domain (rest looked up from reference TRBV30 and TRBJ1-1): SQTIHQWPATLVQPVGSPLSLECTVEGTSNPNLYWYRQAAGRGLQLLFYSVGIGQISSEVPQNLSASRPQDRQFILSSKKLLLSDSGFYLCAWNRDSNTEAFFGQGTRLTVV.

This rearrangement joins TRBV13 to TRBJ1-2, with no clear D. Trimming left V 5 bases short and J 7 bases short, with 17 bases between. CDR3 length: 14 amino acids. Per the germline V gene, CDR1 is PRHDT and CDR2 is FYEKMQ (reference sequence). In DNA form, the CDR3 reads TGTGCCAGCAGCCGCCCCCTTCTAGTGGGTGGCTACACCTTC. Translation: CASSRPLLVGGYTF.

The chain combines TRBV30 with TRBJ1-2; maybe TRBD1 (6 bases). This CDR3 is 14 amino acids long. Trimming pared 3 bases from V and 0 bases from J, leaving 11 bases between. Germline CDR1 and CDR2: GTSNPN and SVGIG (reference sequence). The CDR3: CAWSGQTPNYGYTF. In DNA form, the CDR3 reads TGTGCCTGGAGCGGACAGACCCCTAACTATGGCTACACCTTC. Combining the CDR3 with reference TRBV30 and TRBJ1-2 gives the whole variable domain SQTIHQWPATLVQPVGSPLSLECTVEGTSNPNLYWYRQAAGRGLQLLFYSVGIGQISSEVPQNLSASRPQDRQFILSSKKLLLSDSGFYLCAWSGQTPNYGYTFGSGTRLTVV.

The V call is TRBV7-3, the J call TRBJ2-1; unclear D gene. Germline CDR1 is SGHTA and CDR2 is FQGTGA. The CDR3 loop spans 13 amino acids. V was cut by 0 bases and J by 0 bases, with 0 bases left in between. The CDR3 loop reads CASSLTSYNEQFF. The CDR3 DNA sequence: TGTGCCAGCAGCTTAACCTCCTACAATGAGCAGTTCTTC. Drawing the rest from reference TRBV7-3 and TRBJ2-1, the complete variable domain is GAGVSQTPSNKVTEKGKYVELRCDPISGHTALYWYRQSLGQGPEFLIYFQGTGAADDSGLPNDRFFAVRPEGSVSTLKIQRTERGDSAVYLCASSLTSYNEQFFGPGTRLTVL.

This clone was observed at least ten times. This rearrangement joins TRBV20-1 to TRBJ2-3, with D uncertain. V was pared by 5 bases and J by 2 bases, with 5 bases between. CDR1 DFQATT and CDR2 SNEGSKA come from the germline V gene (reference sequence). This CDR3 contains 11 residues. CDR3 DNA sequence: TGCAGTGCTTACCTCACAGATACGCAGTATTTT. Residues: CSAYLTDTQYF.

The chain couples TRBV7-2 to TRBJ1-4; D not certain. The CDR3 has 15 residues. The V end was cut by 2 bases, the J end by 3 bases, with 10 bases between. Germline V CDR1 and CDR2: SGHTA, FQGNSA. The CDR3 loop is CASSLMTAANEKLFF. CDR3 nucleotide sequence: TGTGCCAGCAGCTTAATGACCGCAGCTAATGAAAAACTGTTTTTT.

The rearrangement joins TRBV15 to TRBJ2-5; D gene uncertain. Germline loops: CDR1 LNHNV, CDR2 YYDKDF (reference sequence). Trimming left V 3 bases short and J 5 bases short, with 16 bases between. The CDR3 spans 15 residues. DNA of the CDR3: TGTGCCACCAGCAGTGGGCAAGAAGTATGGGAGACCCAGTACTTC. This sequence encodes CATSSGQEVWETQYF.

Only a few counts were recorded for this clone. The genes are TRBV6-1 and TRBJ1-5; D ambiguous. CDR1 MNHNS and CDR2 SASEGT come from the germline V gene. Trimming left V 4 bases short and J 5 bases short, with 9 bases between. The CDR3 spans 13 residues. In nucleotides, the CDR3 is TGTGCCAGCAGTGGTCGGTTCGATCAGCCCCAGCATTTT. It encodes CASSGRFDQPQHF.

The rearrangement uses TRBV6-5 and TRBJ1-4; the match to TRBD1 covers 7 bases. The CDR3 is 14 residues long. The germline CDR1 and CDR2 sequences are MNHEY and SVGAGI. Trimming cost V 5 bases and J 8 bases; bases outside gene matches: 8. CDR3 loop: CASSQPGQSEKLFF. In DNA, the CDR3 is TGTGCCAGCAGTCAACCGGGACAGTCGGAAAAACTGTTTTTT.

In this sample, this clone turned up a few times. The CDR3 region has the DNA TGTGCCAGCAGCTCATCGTTGGCGGGTCTACTGTTTTTT. Translation: CASSSSLAGLLFF. V and J are TRBV7-9 and TRBJ1-4; D not certain. Deletions cut 4 bases from V and 13 bases from J, with 16 bases between. The CDR3 is 13 residues long. Germline CDR1 and CDR2: SEHNR and FQNEAQ (reference sequence).

The rearrangement joins TRBV10-2 to TRBJ1-6; no definite D call. CDR3 length equals 13 residues. Germline loops: CDR1 WSHSY, CDR2 SAAADI. The V gene lost 3 bases and the J gene lost 10 bases, with 10 bases spanning the gap. CDR3 nucleotide sequence: TGCGCCAGCAGTGATAGCGAGTTATCACCCCTCCACTTT. Its protein is CASSDSELSPLHF.

This chain connects TRBV5-1 to TRBJ2-3; D not resolved. There are 16 residues in the CDR3. CDR1 and CDR2 from the germline V gene are SGHRS and YFSETQ. V was trimmed by 4 bases and J by 0 bases, leaving 15 bases between them. The CDR3 bases are TGCGCCAGCAGCCCGGGTGTTCGTTCTAGCACAGATACGCAGTATTTT. Residues: CASSPGVRSSTDTQYF.

The chain uses TRBV7-2 and TRBJ2-1; 8 nucleotides match TRBD2. The CDR3 is 16 residues long. Trimming removed 4 bases from V and 1 base from J; junction bases left unmatched: 6. The germline CDR1 and CDR2 sequences are SGHTA and FQGNSA. The CDR3 here is CASSSYSGNSYNEQFF. The CDR3 DNA reads as TGTGCCAGCAGCTCCTATAGCGGGAATTCCTACAATGAGCAGTTCTTC.

This chain uses TRBV19 with TRBJ1-5, with D uncertain. The CDR3 totals 14 residues. Germline values: CDR1 LNHDA, CDR2 SQIVND (reference sequence). The germline V and J ends were trimmed by 3 bases and 5 bases, with 11 bases remaining between them. In DNA, the CDR3 is TGTGCCAGTAGTATCCGGTCCTTGGATCAGCCCCAGCATTTT. Encoded protein: CASSIRSLDQPQHF. Full variable domain (missing parts from reference TRBV19 and TRBJ1-5): DGGITQSPKYLFRKEGQNVTLSCEQNLNHDAMYWYRQDPGQGLRLIYYSQIVNDFQKGDIAEGYSVSREKKESFPLTVTSAQKNPTAFYLCASSIRSLDQPQHFGDGTRLSIL.